This TCR beta chain was sequenced in a study of monozygotic twins with inflammatory bowel disease. Study-level results: Among IBD patients, TCRbeta diversity (inverse Simpson) was lower than in healthy co-twins. Perhaps reflecting limited power, concordant and discordant twins did not differ in repertoire similarity. For IBD patients, clonotypes shared with others were fewer than for healthy twins, especially with disease activity.

The CDR3 runs 12 residues. Germline lookup yields CDR1 MNHEY and CDR2 SMNVEV (reference sequence). For this clonotype: No antigen is known for it.

Across eight separate reactions for each sample, cDNA was made. TCRdb re-called the 5' RACE reads; one entry per CDR3 protein, DNA not given. The listing records approximately 150,000 distinct CDR3 sequences. The sequencing input was blood. V is TRBV27 and J is TRBJ1-1; the D call of TRBD1 rests on TCRdb alone, since no DNA is present to check it. The TCR was taken from a human donor with ulcerative colitis or Crohn's disease, or a healthy co-twin of an affected twin (not recorded which). The CDR3 sequence: CASSLGGQKTFF.